This TCR beta chain was obtained from a study of shared clonotypes between healthy human individuals. The method was immunoSEQ multiplex PCR; TCRdb's version includes in-frame clones alone and lacks a portion of them. In the table there are around 510,000 clones, around 76% of which are singletons. V lost 7 bases and J 5 bases, leaving 18 bases between the germline ends. CDR1 and CDR2 (germline): GTSNPN, SVGIG (reference sequence). CDR3 length: 14 residues. Remarks on this clone: This could be a read error, since a much larger clone is one nucleotide away.

The chain employs TRBV30 and TRBJ2-4; weak D call: TRBD1 (6 bases). Sequenced input: PBMCs. The sequence came from a woman between 40 and 55 years old in good health. Some clones in this sample may be carry-over from other donors' samples. CDR3 region: CASDRWTSENIQYF. The CDR3 DNA reads TGTGCCTCCGACAGGTGGACGTCGGAAAACATTCAGTACTTC.